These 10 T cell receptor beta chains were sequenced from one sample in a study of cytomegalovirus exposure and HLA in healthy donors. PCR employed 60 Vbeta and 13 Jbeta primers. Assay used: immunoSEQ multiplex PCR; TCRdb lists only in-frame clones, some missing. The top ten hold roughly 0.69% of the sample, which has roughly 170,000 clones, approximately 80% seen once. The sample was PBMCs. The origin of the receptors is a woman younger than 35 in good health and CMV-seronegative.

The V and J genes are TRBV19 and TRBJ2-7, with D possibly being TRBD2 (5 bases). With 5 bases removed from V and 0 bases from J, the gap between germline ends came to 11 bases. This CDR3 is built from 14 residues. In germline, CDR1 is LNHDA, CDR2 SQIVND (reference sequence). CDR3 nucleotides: TGTGCCAGTAGTGGCTCGGGGAGCTCCTACGAGCAGTACTTC. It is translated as CASSGSGSSYEQYF.

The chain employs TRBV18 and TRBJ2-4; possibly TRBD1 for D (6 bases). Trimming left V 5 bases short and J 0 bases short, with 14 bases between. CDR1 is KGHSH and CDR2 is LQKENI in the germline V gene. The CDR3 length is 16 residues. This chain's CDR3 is CASSSPTGLAKNIQYF. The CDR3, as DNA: TGTGCCAGCTCATCCCCTACAGGGCTAGCCAAAAACATTCAGTACTTC.

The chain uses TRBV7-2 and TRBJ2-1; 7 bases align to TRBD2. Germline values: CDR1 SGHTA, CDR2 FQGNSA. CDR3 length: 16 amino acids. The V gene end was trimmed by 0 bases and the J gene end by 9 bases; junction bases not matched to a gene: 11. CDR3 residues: CASSLAPTGGRGEQFF. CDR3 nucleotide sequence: TGTGCCAGCAGCTTAGCCCCCACGGGAGGTAGGGGTGAGCAGTTCTTC.

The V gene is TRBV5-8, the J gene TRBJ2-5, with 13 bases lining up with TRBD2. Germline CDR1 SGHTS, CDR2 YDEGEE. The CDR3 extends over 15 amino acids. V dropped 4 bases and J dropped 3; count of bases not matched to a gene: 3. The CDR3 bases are TGTGCCAGCAGCCCAGGGACTAGCGGGGAAGAGACCCAGTACTTC. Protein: CASSPGTSGEETQYF.

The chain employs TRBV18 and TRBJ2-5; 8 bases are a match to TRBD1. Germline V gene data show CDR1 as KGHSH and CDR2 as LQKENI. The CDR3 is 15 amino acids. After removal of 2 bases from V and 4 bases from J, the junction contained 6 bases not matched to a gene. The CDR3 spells CASSPGQGVGETQYF. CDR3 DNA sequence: TGTGCCAGCTCACCAGGACAGGGTGTGGGAGAGACCCAGTACTTC.

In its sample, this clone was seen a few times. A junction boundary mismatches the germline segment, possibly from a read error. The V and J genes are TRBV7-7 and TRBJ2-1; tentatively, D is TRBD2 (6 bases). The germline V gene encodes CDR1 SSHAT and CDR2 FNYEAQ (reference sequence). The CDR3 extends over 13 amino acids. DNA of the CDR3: TGTGCTAGCAGCTTAGAGCCTAGCGTAGAGCAGTTCTTC. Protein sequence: CASSLEPSVEQFF.

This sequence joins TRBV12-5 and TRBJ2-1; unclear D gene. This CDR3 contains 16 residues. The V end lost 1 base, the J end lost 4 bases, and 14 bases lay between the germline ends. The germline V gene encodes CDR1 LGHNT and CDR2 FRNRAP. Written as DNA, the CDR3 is TGTGCTAGTGGTTTGGCCCACGGCGGAAGTTACAATGAGCAGTTCTTC. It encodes CASGLAHGGSYNEQFF.

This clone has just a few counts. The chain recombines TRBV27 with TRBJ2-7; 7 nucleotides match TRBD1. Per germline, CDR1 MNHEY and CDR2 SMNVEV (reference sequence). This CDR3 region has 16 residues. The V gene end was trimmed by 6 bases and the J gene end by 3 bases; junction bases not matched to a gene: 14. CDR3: CASSSETGAGGYEQYF. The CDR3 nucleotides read TGTGCCAGCAGCTCCGAGACCGGGGCAGGGGGCTACGAGCAGTACTTC.

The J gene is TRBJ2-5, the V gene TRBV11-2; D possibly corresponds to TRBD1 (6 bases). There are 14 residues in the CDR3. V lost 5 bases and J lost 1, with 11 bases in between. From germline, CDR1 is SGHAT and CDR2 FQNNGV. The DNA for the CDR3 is TGTGCCAGCAGCCACGACAGGTTCCAAGAGACCCAGTACTTC. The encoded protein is CASSHDRFQETQYF.

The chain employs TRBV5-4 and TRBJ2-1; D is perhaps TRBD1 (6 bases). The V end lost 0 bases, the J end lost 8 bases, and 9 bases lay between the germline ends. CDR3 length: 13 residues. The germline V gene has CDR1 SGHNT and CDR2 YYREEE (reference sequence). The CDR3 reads CASSLEGGDEQFF. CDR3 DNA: TGTGCCAGCAGCTTGGAAGGGGGTGATGAGCAGTTCTTC.